The source of this T cell receptor beta chain is a study of blood T cell repertoires in COVID-19. Study as a whole: Samples of COVID-19 (acute and convalescent) were obtained from the United States, Italy and Spain. Sources were T cells, B-cell-depleted T cells, or PBMCs; the material itself was cDNA or gDNA.

Some clones are missing from TCRdb's copy, which holds only in-frame ones; the method was immunoSEQ multiplex PCR. The table lists 150,000 to 180,000 clones, roughly 89% of them singletons. The source of this sequence is a man aged 45 to 65 with acute or convalescent COVID-19. Sequencing was carried out using peripheral blood.

CDR3: CASSMSAGAVETQYF. The CDR3 DNA reads as TGTGCCAGCAGCATGTCAGCGGGGGCGGTAGAGACCCAGTACTTC. The chain carries TRBV4-2 and TRBJ2-5, with TRBD2 identical over 8 bases. This CDR3 has 15 residues. The germline V gene has CDR1 LGHNA and CDR2 YNFKEQ. V trimming: 5 bases; J trimming: 4 bases; junction bases outside the gene matches: 9.